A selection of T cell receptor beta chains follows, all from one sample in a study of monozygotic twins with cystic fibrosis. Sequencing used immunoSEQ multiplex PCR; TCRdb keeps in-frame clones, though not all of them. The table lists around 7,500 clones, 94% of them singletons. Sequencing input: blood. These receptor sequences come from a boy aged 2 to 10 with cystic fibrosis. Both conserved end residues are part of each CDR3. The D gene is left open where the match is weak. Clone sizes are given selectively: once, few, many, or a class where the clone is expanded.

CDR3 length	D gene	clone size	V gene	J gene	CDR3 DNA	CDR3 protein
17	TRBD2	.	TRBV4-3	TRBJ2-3	TGCGCCAGCAGCCAGCAGACTAGCGGGGGAGCCACAGATACGCAGTATTTT	CASSQQTSGGATDTQYF
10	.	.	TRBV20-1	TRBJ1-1	TGCAGTGCTCCGGGCCCCTCGGCTTTCTTT	CSAPGPSAFF
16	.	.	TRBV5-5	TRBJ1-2	TGTGCCAGCAGCTTGGCCGTCCGGGCCCCCAACTATGGCTACACCTTC	CASSLAVRAPNYGYTF
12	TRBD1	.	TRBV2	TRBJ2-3	TGTGCACTAGGACAGGGGAAAGATACGCAGTATTTT	CALGQGKDTQYF
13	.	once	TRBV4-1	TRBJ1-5	TGCGCCAGCAGCCAAGATTCGAGTCAGCCCCAGCATTTT	CASSQDSSQPQHF
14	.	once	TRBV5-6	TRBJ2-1	TGTGCCAGCAGCTTAGCCGGGATCCCCGATGAGCAGTTCTTC	CASSLAGIPDEQFF
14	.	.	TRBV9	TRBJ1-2	TGTGCCAGCAGCGTAGGTCCGGGAAACTATGGCTACACCTTC	CASSVGPGNYGYTF
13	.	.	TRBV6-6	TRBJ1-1	TGTGCCAGCAGTTACTCACTCCGCTCTGAAGCTTTCTTT	CASSYSLRSEAFF
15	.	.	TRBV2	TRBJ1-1	TGTGCCAGCAGTGATATGGTGGCGAGGAACACTGAAGCTTTCTTT	CASSDMVARNTEAFF
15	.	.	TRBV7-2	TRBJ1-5	TGTGCCAGCAGCTTAGGAGGGAGCCAACTAGAGCCCCAGCATTTT	CASSLGGSQLEPQHF
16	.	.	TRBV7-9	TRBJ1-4	TGTGCCAGCAGCTTAGCTCAAGGGGTGTCTGACGAAAAACTGTTTTTT	CASSLAQGVSDEKLFF
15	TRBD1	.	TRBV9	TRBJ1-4	TGTGCCAGCTCAGGGGGGACAGGGGGAAATGAAAAACTGTTTTTT	CASSGGTGGNEKLFF
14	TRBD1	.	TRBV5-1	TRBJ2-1	TGCGCCAGCAGCCGGGACAGGTCTAACAATGAGCAGTTCTTC	CASSRDRSNNEQFF
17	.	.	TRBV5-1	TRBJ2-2	TGCGCCAGCAGCGCACCGGAGAACGGGTGGGACACCGGGGAGCTGTTTTTT	CASSAPENGWDTGELFF